What follows describes a single T cell receptor beta chain. A read error may account for a junction end that differs from germline. Measured with immunoSEQ multiplex PCR; TCRdb has only the in-frame clones, and not every one. The table includes under 75,000 clones, 91% detected once. This sample is drawn from a study of T cell changes during pregnancy in multiple sclerosis. The CDR3 length is 11 residues. CDR1 SQVTM and CDR2 ANQGSEA come from the germline V gene. This material consisted of peripheral blood, taken in the third trimester of pregnancy. The gene calls are TRBV29-1 and TRBJ2-1; D not certain. This sequence originates from a female donor in good health, enrolled as a control in a pregnancy study. CDR3 bases: TGCAGCGTTGATACGAACAATGGGCAGTTCTTC. Its protein is CSVDTNNGQFF.